This T cell receptor beta chain was observed in a study of blood T cell repertoires in COVID-19. About the research overall: COVID-19 samples from acute and convalescent phases originated in the United States, Italy and Spain. The analysed material was cDNA or gDNA that came from T cells, B-cell-depleted T cells, or PBMCs.

How the authors handled the data: Reference gene primers were amplified, and this amplification served to estimate nucleated cell counts. The protocol was immunoSEQ multiplex PCR, while the TCRdb copy is restricted to in-frame clones and leaves out a portion. V and J calls and clone size are those listed in that table; D and trimming were worked out from the DNA. The sample shows 180,000 or so clones, about 86% of them seen only once. In germline, CDR1 is KGHSH, CDR2 LQKENI. V lost 5 bases to trimming and J lost 9 bases; unmatched junction nucleotides: 11. The CDR3 loop spans 15 amino acids. V usage is TRBV18 and J usage is TRBJ2-1, with 9 bases lining up with TRBD1. The sequence derives from a man between 18 and 29 years old with active or convalescent COVID-19. The material sequenced was peripheral blood. Here the CDR3 DNA reads TGTGCCAGCTCAAGGGGACAGGGAAAGGTCGGTGAGCAGTTCTTC. Encoded protein: CASSRGQGKVGEQFF.